A selection of T cell receptor beta chains follows, all from one sample in a study of cytomegalovirus exposure and HLA in healthy donors. Only in-frame clones appear in the TCRdb table, and some are missing; sequencing was by immunoSEQ multiplex PCR. This table holds 150,000 to 200,000 clones, more than 70% found once. The sample comprised PBMCs. Receptors originate from a man aged 30 to 39 in good health and CMV-seropositive. The CDR3 runs from the conserved cysteine through the conserved F or W. The D gene is left open where the match is weak. For some rows the clone size is stated as once, few or many, or as a class when expanded; others skip it.

J gene | V gene | clone size | D gene | CDR3 protein | CDR3 DNA
TRBJ2-1 | TRBV4-3 | once | TRBD1 | CASSQDRGPGNEQFF | TGCGCCAGCAGCCAAGACAGGGGGCCGGGCAATGAGCAGTTCTTC
TRBJ1-5 | TRBV7-2 | few | . | CASSRSHDSNQPQHF | TGTGCCAGCAGCCGTTCACATGATAGCAATCAGCCCCAGCATTTT
TRBJ1-3 | TRBV2 | . | . | CASSEIHSGNTIYF | TGTGCCAGCAGTGAAATACACTCTGGAAACACCATATATTTT
TRBJ1-5 | TRBV30 | . | . | CAWSQTGSNQPQHF | TGTGCCTGGAGTCAAACAGGAAGCAATCAGCCCCAGCATTTT
TRBJ2-7 | TRBV11-2 | . | TRBD1 | CASSSDRGYEQYF | TGTGCCAGCAGCTCGGACAGGGGTTACGAGCAGTACTTC
TRBJ2-6 | TRBV6-5 | . | . | CASSSDRPGANVLTF | TGTGCCAGCAGTTCCGACAGGCCTGGGGCCAACGTCCTGACTTTC
TRBJ2-2 | TRBV5-6 | . | TRBD1 | CASSFQGVYGELFF | TGTGCCAGCAGCTTCCAGGGGGTATACGGGGAGCTGTTTTTT
TRBJ2-7 | TRBV7-2 | . | TRBD2 | CASSLAASGGTYEQYF | TGTGCCAGCAGCTTAGCGGCTAGCGGGGGGACGTACGAGCAGTACTTC
TRBJ2-1 | TRBV4-2 | . | TRBD2 | CASSPRGGQAGLAGARNEQFF | TGTGCCAGCAGCCCTAGGGGGGGACAGGCGGGACTAGCGGGAGCTAGGAATGAGCAGTTCTTC
TRBJ2-7 | TRBV9 | . | . | CASSVRGTSYEQYF | TGTGCCAGCAGCGTTCGCGGTACCTCCTACGAGCAGTACTTC
TRBJ2-3 | TRBV15 | . | . | CATSRKTTSTDTQYF | TGTGCCACCAGCAGAAAGACTACTAGCACAGATACGCAGTATTTT
TRBJ1-2 | TRBV14 | . | . | CASRDSGSRVGYTF | TGTGCCAGCAGGGACAGTGGATCCCGGGTTGGCTACACCTTC
TRBJ2-5 | TRBV5-6 | . | TRBD2 | CASRPLLAGSQETQYF | TGTGCCAGCAGACCCTTGCTAGCGGGGAGCCAAGAGACCCAGTACTTC
TRBJ2-2 | TRBV5-1 | . | . | CASSFWLARNTGELFF | TGCGCCAGCAGCTTCTGGCTAGCGAGGAACACCGGGGAGCTGTTTTTT
TRBJ1-5 | TRBV28 | . | . | CASSLPSGYQPQHF | TGTGCCAGCAGTTTGCCATCAGGGTATCAGCCCCAGCATTTT
TRBJ2-1 | TRBV10-3 | . | TRBD2 | CATKPLLVAGSYNEQFF | TGTGCCACCAAACCCCTGTTGGTAGCGGGAAGTTACAATGAGCAGTTCTTC
TRBJ1-2 | TRBV9 | few | TRBD1 | CASSVIGGGGYTF | TGTGCCAGCAGCGTGATAGGGGGCGGCGGCTACACCTTC
TRBJ1-6 | TRBV30 | many | TRBD1 | CAWSNRGVWSPLHF | TGTGCCTGGAGTAACAGGGGAGTTTGGTCACCCCTCCACTTT
TRBJ2-3 | TRBV29-1 | . | TRBD1 | CSVDDRGLTDTQYF | TGCAGCGTTGACGACAGGGGGTTAACAGATACGCAGTATTTT
TRBJ2-1 | TRBV5-8 | . | . | CASAASDFYNEQFF | TGTGCCAGCGCCGCCAGCGACTTCTACAATGAGCAGTTCTTC
TRBJ2-5 | TRBV7-7 | . | . | CASSLNTGFETQYF | TGTGCTAGCAGCTTAAATACCGGGTTTGAGACCCAGTACTTC
TRBJ1-1 | TRBV2 | once | . | CASSEVRVLYVIAFF | TGTGCCAGCAGTGAGGTGAGGGTTCTGTACGTGATAGCTTTCTTT
TRBJ1-2 | TRBV5-6 | . | . | CASSLDYINYGYTF | TGTGCCAGCAGCTTAGATTACATTAACTATGGCTACACCTTC
TRBJ1-1 | TRBV5-1 | once | . | CASSSDTTNTEAFF | TGCGCCAGCAGCTCGGACACCACGAACACTGAAGCTTTCTTT
TRBJ1-1 | TRBV28 | . | . | CASMTPGGRSNTEAFF | TGTGCCAGCATGACCCCGGGGGGTAGGTCGAACACTGAAGCTTTCTTT
TRBJ2-2 | TRBV9 | . | . | CASSARTGQRELFF | TGTGCCAGCAGCGCTAGGACTGGACAGAGGGAGCTGTTTTTT
TRBJ1-1 | TRBV5-1 | few | TRBD1 | CASSATGGSTEAFF | TGCGCCAGCAGCGCGACAGGGGGCTCCACTGAAGCTTTCTTT
TRBJ1-5 | TRBV5-8 | . | TRBD1 | CASSLGTGGYQPQHF | TGTGCCAGCAGCTTGGGGACAGGGGGCTATCAGCCCCAGCATTTT
TRBJ2-5 | TRBV5-4 | few | TRBD1 | CASSSTGGAGQETQYF | TGTGCCAGCAGCTCGACAGGGGGCGCGGGGCAAGAGACCCAGTACTTC
TRBJ1-3 | TRBV7-2 | . | TRBD1 | CASSPYRGQSGNTIYF | TGTGCCAGCAGTCCCTACAGGGGGCAGTCTGGAAACACCATATATTTT
TRBJ2-5 | TRBV25-1 | . | . | CASSAGVDQYF | TGTGCCAGCAGTGCAGGGGTGGACCAGTACTTC
TRBJ2-3 | TRBV19 | . | . | CASSANYGGGRTDTQYF | TGTGCCAGTAGTGCCAACTACGGCGGGGGCCGCACAGATACGCAGTATTTT
TRBJ1-4 | TRBV2 | . | TRBD1 | CASWTGANEKLFF | TGTGCCAGCTGGACAGGGGCTAATGAAAAACTGTTTTTT
TRBJ2-7 | TRBV6-6 | . | . | CASSYIRGGEQYF | TGTGCCAGCAGTTACATCAGAGGGGGCGAGCAGTACTTC
TRBJ1-5 | TRBV18 | . | TRBD1 | CASSPNPGQINQPQHF | TGTGCCAGCTCACCTAATCCGGGACAGATCAATCAGCCCCAGCATTTT
TRBJ2-7 | TRBV27 | . | . | CAIRSAYEQYF | TGTGCCATTCGGAGCGCCTACGAGCAGTACTTC
TRBJ2-1 | TRBV19 | once | TRBD1 | CASSPTWTGYNGQFF | TGTGCCAGTAGTCCAACCTGGACAGGCTATAATGGGCAGTTCTTC
TRBJ1-2 | TRBV7-9 | . | . | CASSLAGTLSNYGYTF | TGTGCCAGCAGCTTAGCCGGGACATTATCTAACTATGGCTACACCTTC
TRBJ1-2 | TRBV13 | . | . | CASSLGPLARTPRDGSYTF | TGTGCCAGCAGCTTAGGCCCCCTGGCGAGAACCCCGCGGGACGGTAGCTACACCTTC
TRBJ2-1 | TRBV11-3 | once | . | CASSFEGSNEQFF | TGTGCCAGCAGCTTCGAGGGCTCCAATGAGCAGTTCTTC
TRBJ2-1 | TRBV4-2 | . | . | CASSQDRERTYNEQFF | TGTGCCAGCAGCCAAGATAGGGAGCGGACCTACAATGAGCAGTTCTTC
TRBJ2-3 | TRBV11-2 | . | TRBD2 | CASSRRLAGGPDTQYF | TGTGCCAGCAGCCGACGACTAGCGGGAGGGCCTGATACGCAGTATTTT
TRBJ1-1 | TRBV18 | . | . | CASSVDLTGFAFF | TGTGCCAGCTCAGTTGACTTGACAGGATTCGCTTTCTTT
TRBJ2-7 | TRBV10-3 | . | TRBD2 | CAISEPNLAGVHSYEQYF | TGTGCCATCAGTGAGCCTAATCTAGCGGGGGTCCACTCCTACGAGCAGTACTTC